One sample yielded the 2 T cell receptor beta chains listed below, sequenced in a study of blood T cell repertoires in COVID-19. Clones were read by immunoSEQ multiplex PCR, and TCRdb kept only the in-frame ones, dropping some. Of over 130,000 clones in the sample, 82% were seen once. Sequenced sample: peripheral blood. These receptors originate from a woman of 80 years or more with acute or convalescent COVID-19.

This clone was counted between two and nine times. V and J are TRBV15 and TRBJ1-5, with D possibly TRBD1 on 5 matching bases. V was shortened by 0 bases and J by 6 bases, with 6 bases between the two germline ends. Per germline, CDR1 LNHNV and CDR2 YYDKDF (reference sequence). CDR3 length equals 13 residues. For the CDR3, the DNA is TGTGCCACCAGCAGAGAAGGGGTTCAGCCCCAGCATTTT. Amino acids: CATSREGVQPQHF.

DNA for the CDR3: TGTGCCAGCAGTTATGCCAGGGTAAGCACTGAAGCTTTCTTT. Encoded protein: CASSYARVSTEAFF. V and J are TRBV6-2 or TRBV6-3 and TRBJ1-1, with a possible D match to TRBD1 (5 bases). CDR3 length: 14 amino acids. Germline CDR1 reads MNHEY; CDR2 reads SVGEGT. Trimming removed 3 bases at V and 4 bases at J, with 12 bases between.